The T cell receptor beta chain under discussion was sequenced for a study of shared clonotypes between healthy human individuals. V gave up 2 bases and J gave up 5 bases, with 10 bases separating them. This CDR3 contains 14 residues. CDR1 SGDLS and CDR2 YYNGEE come from the germline V gene. Study findings and constraints: Memory subsets generally showed smaller estimated richness than naive subsets did.

A CD45RA-negative memory subset and a CD45RA+ naive subset were separated from the CD4+ cells. In the source study's methods: Filtering differed since immunoSEQ provided only junctions, with no quality scores. TCRdb keeps only in-frame clones here, not all; method: immunoSEQ multiplex PCR. V and J calls and clone size come straight from that table; D and trimming were deduced from the DNA. The sample lists some 2,500,000 clones; around 90% were seen once. Comment on this clone: The antigen remains undetermined. Additional DNA sequences in this sample encode the identical CDR3.

This clonotype was obtained from a man younger than 30 in good health. Some clones in this sample may be carry-over from other donors' samples. The sequenced sample consisted of naive CD4+ T cells from PBMCs. Subset denoted: CD45RA+ positively selected. The rearrangement links TRBV9 to TRBJ2-2, with D unresolved. CDR3 sequence reads: CASSVGPSTGELFF. The CDR3, as DNA: TGTGCCAGCAGCGTTGGACCATCTACCGGGGAGCTGTTTTTT.